The present entry profiles one T cell receptor beta chain with its context. These data belong to a study of blood T cell repertoires in COVID-19. Study in general: T cells, B-cell-depleted T cells, or PBMCs provided the cDNA or gDNA that served as material.

Some clones are missing from TCRdb's copy, which holds only in-frame ones; the method was immunoSEQ multiplex PCR. The table includes under 200,000 clones, 80% to 90% detected once. This CDR3 comprises 12 residues. CDR1 and CDR2 (germline): MNHEY, SMNVEV (reference sequence). V was pared by 3 bases and J by 11 bases, with 13 bases between. This sequence was found in a man between 60 and 75 years old with acute or convalescent COVID-19. This rearrangement joins TRBV27 to TRBJ1-1; D may be TRBD1 (6 bases). The specimen sequenced was peripheral blood. DNA for the CDR3: TGTGCCAGCAGTTTTCGGGGGGGCTGGGCTTTCTTT. Protein: CASSFRGGWAFF.